The 27 T cell receptor beta chains reported below all come from one sample, sequenced in a study of read filtering for tumor transcriptome and immune sequencing. The library was built from around 380 ng RNA with molecular barcoded adaptors for alpha/delta and beta/gamma chains. One entry per CDR3 protein, called by TCRdb with MiXCR from the reads. The sample shows 130,000 or so distinct CDR3 sequences, around 14% of them seen only once. Sequences were obtained from a population of CD138-negative cells sorted from bone marrow. Every receptor here comes from a donor at least 40 years old with multiple myeloma.

This clonotype has ten or more counts. The CDR3 DNA reads TGCGCCAGCAGCTTATCCGAGAACGGGGAGCTGTTTTTT. It translates to CASSLSENGELFF. This chain uses TRBV5-1 with TRBJ2-2; D gene uncertain. The length of the CDR3 is 13 residues. Germline lookup yields CDR1 SGHRS and CDR2 YFSETQ. Trimming left V 2 bases short and J 7 bases short, with 9 bases between.

This clonotype came up many times. The chain uses TRBV5-6 and TRBJ2-3; perhaps TRBD1 as D (5 bases). The germline V and J ends were trimmed by 1 base and 1 base, with 10 bases remaining between them. Germline assignment: CDR1 SGHDT and CDR2 YYEEEE. This CDR3 has 15 residues. CDR3 region: CASSLTGFRTDTQYF. Here the CDR3 DNA reads TGTGCCAGCAGCTTGACAGGTTTTCGCACAGATACGCAGTATTTT.

This clonotype was seen ten or more times. The chain recombines TRBV12-3 or TRBV12-4 with TRBJ1-4; a weak D match, TRBD1 (5 bases). There are 15 residues in the CDR3. V lost 6 bases and J lost 7, with 18 bases in between. This CDR3 is CASRLQGWFAEKLFF. DNA for the CDR3: TGTGCCAGCAGACTCCAGGGTTGGTTTGCTGAAAAACTGTTTTTT.

This clonotype has a count of ten or more. The CDR3 DNA sequence: TGTGCCAGCAGTCTAGAGCCGGGCGGGACGAGTGAGACCCAGTACTTC. This translates into CASSLEPGGTSETQYF. The V call is TRBV7-2, the J call TRBJ2-5; weak D call: TRBD2 (6 bases). CDR1 is SGHTA, CDR2 FQGNSA, per germline. V lost 6 bases to trimming and J lost 5 bases, with 22 bases between them. The CDR3 length is 16 residues.

The table lists this clonotype with a few counts. This chain connects TRBV28 to TRBJ1-5, with D possibly matching TRBD1 (6 bases). This CDR3 has 18 residues. CDR1 and CDR2 (germline): MDHEN, SYDVKM. The V gene lost 6 bases and the J gene lost 3 bases, with 24 bases spanning the gap. The CDR3 protein is CASRYGGVGAHHNQPQHF. Here the CDR3 DNA reads TGTGCCAGCAGATATGGTGGGGTGGGGGCTCATCACAATCAGCCCCAGCATTTT. Full variable domain (rest looked up from reference TRBV28 and TRBJ1-5): DVKVTQSSRYLVKRTGEKVFLECVQDMDHENMFWYRQDPGLGLRLIYFSYDVKMKEKGDIPEGYSVSREKKERFSLILESASTNQTSMYLCASRYGGVGAHHNQPQHFGDGTRLSIL.

This clonotype was observed at least ten times. The V and J genes are TRBV4-2 and TRBJ2-1; possibly TRBD1 for D (5 bases). The CDR3 has 16 amino acids. Trimming pared 0 bases from V and 4 bases from J, leaving 13 bases between. Germline assignment: CDR1 LGHNA and CDR2 YNFKEQ. As DNA, the CDR3 is TGTGCCAGCAGCCAAGATCAAGGGGCGAAATACAATGAGCAGTTCTTC. Translation gives CASSQDQGAKYNEQFF.

This clonotype has at least ten counts. The V call is TRBV20-1, the J call TRBJ2-7; 10 bases are shared with TRBD2. CDR3 length: 17 residues. Germline lookup yields CDR1 DFQATT and CDR2 SNEGSKA (reference sequence). Trimming removed 0 bases from V and 6 bases from J; junction bases left unmatched: 14. The CDR3 reads CSARDREREGWRSEQYF. Written as DNA, the CDR3 is TGCAGTGCTAGAGACAGGGAGCGGGAGGGCTGGCGGAGCGAGCAGTACTTC.

This clonotype was detected only a few times. V and J are TRBV30 and TRBJ2-3; 10 bases line up with TRBD1. V gave up 3 bases and J gave up 4 bases; unmatched junction bases: 7. CDR3 size: 15 residues. The germline CDR1 and CDR2 sequences are GTSNPN and SVGIG (reference sequence). Here the CDR3 reads CAWRGRDRGSDTQYF. For the CDR3, the DNA is TGTGCCTGGAGGGGACGGGACAGGGGATCAGATACGCAGTATTTT.

The chain recombines TRBV4-1 with TRBJ2-1; 11 bases match TRBD2. The CDR3 has 16 amino acids. The germline gives CDR1 MGHRA, CDR2 YSYEKL. J was trimmed by 7 bases and V by 1 base; bases with no gene match: 6. The CDR3 DNA reads as TGCGCCAGCAGCCAAGCCACTAGCGGGAGAAGGAATGAGCAGTTCTTC. As protein: CASSQATSGRRNEQFF.

This clonotype was detected only a few times. The gene calls are TRBV5-1 and TRBJ2-7; D is unclear. This CDR3 region has 14 residues. The germline V and J ends were trimmed by 6 bases and 2 bases, with 15 bases remaining between them. CDR1 is SGHRS and CDR2 is YFSETQ in the germline V gene. The CDR3 here is CASTGFDPTYEQYF. The CDR3 DNA follows: TGCGCCAGCACCGGGTTCGACCCTACCTACGAGCAGTACTTC.

Many counts were recorded for this clonotype. V gene TRBV7-8 combines with J gene TRBJ1-2; 8 bases line up with TRBD1. This CDR3 comprises 15 residues. V shed 5 bases, J shed 2 bases, and the junction held 7 bases outside the gene matches. Germline CDR1 and CDR2: SGHVS and FQNEAQ. The CDR3 DNA reads as TGTGCCAGCAGCATCCGCCGGACAGGGAACTATGGCTACACCTTC. Amino acid sequence: CASSIRRTGNYGYTF.

The V and J genes are TRBV19 and TRBJ2-5; 9 positions agree with TRBD1. The junction had 7 bases not matched to a gene; V was cut back by 8 bases and J by 3 bases. CDR1 and CDR2 from the germline V gene are LNHDA and SQIVND (reference sequence). The CDR3 has 14 residues. CDR3: CASSDRGKKETQYF. The CDR3 DNA follows: TGTGCCAGTTCGGACAGGGGAAAAAAAGAGACCCAGTACTTC.

This chain connects TRBV4-1 to TRBJ1-2, with no clear D. V was cut by 0 bases and J by 2 bases, with 10 bases left in between. CDR1 MGHRA and CDR2 YSYEKL come from the germline V gene. The CDR3 sequence is 15 residues long. CDR3 residues: CASSQERADNYGYTF. The CDR3 coding sequence is TGCGCCAGCAGCCAAGAGAGGGCTGACAACTATGGCTACACCTTC.

This clonotype was recorded at least ten times. The V call is TRBV13, the J call TRBJ2-2; D remains unclear. V lost 5 bases and J lost 7, with 17 bases in between. The CDR3 is 15 residues long. Germline V gene sequence: CDR1 PRHDT, CDR2 FYEKMQ (reference sequence). The CDR3 protein is CASSRSGQSRGELFF. Written as DNA, the CDR3 is TGTGCCAGCAGCCGCAGTGGGCAATCCCGCGGGGAGCTGTTTTTT.

This clonotype was counted many times. V is TRBV27 and J is TRBJ1-5; no firm D call. This CDR3 is 13 amino acids long. The germline CDR1 and CDR2 sequences are MNHEY and SMNVEV (reference sequence). Trimming removed 5 bases from V and 7 bases from J, with 12 bases in between. This CDR3 is CASSPFPRQPQHF. Written as DNA, the CDR3 is TGTGCCAGCAGTCCCTTCCCGCGCCAGCCCCAGCATTTT.

On this clonotype itself: A much larger clone sits a single nucleotide away, making a read error possible. The chain joins TRBV11-3 to TRBJ1-2; no reliable D call. CDR1 and CDR2 from the germline V gene are SGHNT and YENEEA. The CDR3 is made up of 15 amino acids. V lost 7 bases and J 4 bases, leaving 19 bases between the germline ends. CDR3 amino acids: CASNPGVSGGYGYTF. The CDR3 DNA is TGTGCCAGCAACCCGGGAGTATCGGGCGGCTATGGCTACACCTTC.

This clonotype appeared many times. The chain carries TRBV11-3 and TRBJ2-7; 7 nucleotides match TRBD2. This CDR3 is 14 amino acids long. CDR1 is SGHNT and CDR2 is YENEEA in the germline V gene. V gave up 5 bases and J gave up 5 bases; unmatched junction bases: 9. CDR3: CASSPKRDGDEQYF. Written as DNA, the CDR3 is TGTGCCAGCAGCCCGAAGCGGGATGGCGACGAGCAGTACTTC. The variable domain in full, with the rest retrieved from reference TRBV11-3 and TRBJ2-7, is EAGVVQSPRYKIIEKKQPVAFWCNPISGHNTLYWYLQNLGQGPELLIRYENEEAVDDSQLPKDRFSAERLKGVDSTLKIQPAELGDSAVYLCASSPKRDGDEQYFGPGTRLTVT.

This clonotype came up many times. V usage is TRBV20-1 and J usage is TRBJ1-5, with a tentative D call TRBD1 (5 bases). The V and J ends lost 6 bases and 6 bases respectively, with 18 bases between them. This CDR3 comprises 14 residues. Germline V gene data show CDR1 as DFQATT and CDR2 as SNEGSKA (reference sequence). CDR3 bases: TGCAGTGCAATCGGGACTCTCGAGGGTCAGCCCCAGCATTTT. Its translation: CSAIGTLEGQPQHF.

The chain couples TRBV19 to TRBJ2-2; TRBD1 is a possible D gene (6 bases). There are 14 residues in the CDR3. V lost 4 bases and J 2 bases, leaving 8 bases between the germline ends. Germline V CDR1 and CDR2: LNHDA, SQIVND (reference sequence). CDR3 nucleotides: TGTGCCAGTAGTACGACAGGAAACACCGGGGAGCTGTTTTTT. This translates into CASSTTGNTGELFF.

This clonotype came up a few times. This chain connects TRBV12-3 or TRBV12-4 to TRBJ2-1, with 10 positions matching TRBD2. Trimming cost V 3 bases and J 2 bases; bases outside gene matches: 4. The CDR3 has 16 amino acids. CDR3 in amino acids: CASSFSGRMAYNEQFF. The CDR3 DNA is TGTGCCAGCAGTTTTAGCGGGAGGATGGCCTACAATGAGCAGTTCTTC.

This clonotype appeared many times. The V call is TRBV5-5, the J call TRBJ2-1, with 7 bases lining up with TRBD1. The CDR3 runs 16 residues. CDR1 is SGHKS and CDR2 is YYEKEE in the germline V gene (reference sequence). The V and J ends lost 0 bases and 6 bases, in that order; junction bases with no gene match: 9. In DNA form, the CDR3 reads TGTGCCAGCAGCTTGGCCGCGACAGGGTTCCGCAATGAGCAGTTCTTC. Amino acid sequence: CASSLAATGFRNEQFF.

This clonotype was observed at least ten times. The genes are TRBV2 and TRBJ1-5, with D possibly being TRBD1 (6 bases). Germline V gene sequence: CDR1 SNHLY, CDR2 FYNNEI. This CDR3 contains 14 residues. V was clipped by 4 bases and J by 3 bases, with 10 bases between them. For the CDR3, the DNA is TGTGCCAGCAGTGGGAACAGGGCCAATCAGCCCCAGCATTTT. This sequence encodes CASSGNRANQPQHF.

This clonotype turned up a few times. The junction does not match germline at one end; this may be a read error. J is TRBJ1-2 and V is TRBV7-3; 7 nucleotides line up with TRBD1. From germline, CDR1 is SGHTA and CDR2 FQGTGA. The CDR3 has 15 residues. The CDR3 is CASSFYHRDSYGYTF. The CDR3 region has the DNA TGTGCCAGCAGCTTCTATCACCGGGACAGCTATGGCTACACCTTT.

This clonotype has a count of ten or more. The chain has TRBV7-6 and TRBJ2-2; a possible D gene is TRBD1 (6 bases). V gave up 3 bases and J gave up 5 bases, with 19 bases separating them. In germline, CDR1 is SGHVS, CDR2 FNYEAQ. The CDR3 spans 17 residues. The CDR3 here is CASSFYRGITRTGELFF. CDR3 sequence (DNA): TGTGCCAGCAGCTTTTATAGGGGGATCACGCGTACCGGGGAGCTGTTTTTT.

In its sample, this clonotype was seen many times. The V gene is TRBV27, the J gene TRBJ2-1; TRBD2 might be the D (7 bases). Germline CDR1 is MNHEY and CDR2 is SMNVEV (reference sequence). The CDR3 runs to 16 residues. The V end lost 6 bases, the J end lost 4 bases, and 19 bases lay between the germline ends. CDR3 sequence (DNA): TGTGCCAGCAGGTGGGGGGGCCTAAATTCATACAATGAGCAGTTCTTC. It codes for CASRWGGLNSYNEQFF.

This clonotype was found many times. The gene calls are TRBV12-3 or TRBV12-4 and TRBJ2-3; 7 bases match TRBD2. The V gene end was trimmed by 10 bases and the J gene end by 2 bases; junction bases not matched to a gene: 9. There are 14 residues in the CDR3. This chain's CDR3 is CAIAGVGDTDTQYF. In DNA, the CDR3 is TGTGCCATCGCGGGGGTAGGGGACACAGATACGCAGTATTTT.

The J gene is TRBJ2-1, the V gene TRBV6-5; 16 nucleotides agree with TRBD2. This CDR3 spans 18 amino acids. From germline, CDR1 is MNHEY and CDR2 SVGAGI. J lost 10 bases, V lost 5 bases, and 14 bases had no gene match. The CDR3 sequence: CASSAPGLAGGPSKEQFF. Here the CDR3 DNA reads TGTGCCAGCAGTGCCCCGGGACTAGCGGGAGGGCCTTCCAAGGAGCAGTTCTTC.